The rows below give T cell receptor beta chains drawn from one sample of a study of blood T cell repertoires in COVID-19. Assay used: immunoSEQ multiplex PCR; TCRdb lists only in-frame clones, some missing. The table records 400,000 to 450,000 clones, just over 85% of them present only once. The sequencing sample was made of peripheral blood. Source of these receptors: a woman aged 25-40 years with active or convalescent COVID-19. The CDR3 runs from the conserved cysteine through the conserved F or W. Each record gives: clone size, D gene, J gene, V gene, CDR3 protein, CDR3 DNA. A D gene is named only where the DNA matches it firmly. The size of a clone is reported for some rows only, either as once, few or many, or as a class for expanded clones.

clone_size: -
d_call: -
j_call: TRBJ2-7
v_call: TRBV5-1
cdr3_aa: CASSLLEGYEQYF
cdr3_nt: TGCGCCAGCAGTCTCCTAGAGGGCTACGAGCAGTACTTC

clone_size: -
d_call: TRBD1
j_call: TRBJ1-4
v_call: TRBV2
cdr3_aa: CASSSRDRGRSNEKLFF
cdr3_nt: TGTGCCAGCAGCTCCCGGGACAGGGGTCGCTCTAATGAAAAACTGTTTTTT

clone_size: -
d_call: -
j_call: TRBJ2-3
v_call: TRBV28
cdr3_aa: CASSLFGGTDTQYF
cdr3_nt: TGTGCCAGCAGTTTATTTGGAGGGACAGATACGCAGTATTTT

clone_size: -
d_call: -
j_call: TRBJ1-3
v_call: TRBV27
cdr3_aa: CASSITGSHGNTIYF
cdr3_nt: TGTGCCAGCAGTATAACAGGGTCTCATGGAAACACCATATATTTT

clone_size: -
d_call: -
j_call: TRBJ1-5
v_call: TRBV6-5
cdr3_aa: CASSLGQSSNQPQHF
cdr3_nt: TGTGCCAGCAGTCTTGGACAGAGTAGCAATCAGCCCCAGCATTTT

clone_size: once
d_call: -
j_call: TRBJ1-3
v_call: TRBV29-1
cdr3_aa: CSVPEDGNTIYF
cdr3_nt: TGCAGCGTTCCTGAGGATGGAAACACCATATATTTT

clone_size: -
d_call: -
j_call: TRBJ2-1
v_call: TRBV2
cdr3_aa: CASSRSGFGQFF
cdr3_nt: TGTGCCAGCAGTCGATCCGGGTTTGGGCAGTTCTTC

clone_size: -
d_call: TRBD1
j_call: TRBJ1-2
v_call: TRBV5-1
cdr3_aa: CASSLATGQHSMADTF
cdr3_nt: TGCGCCAGCAGCTTGGCGACGGGACAGCATTCTATGGCTGACACCTTC

clone_size: -
d_call: TRBD1
j_call: TRBJ1-1
v_call: TRBV29-1
cdr3_aa: CSVVDRGAEAFF
cdr3_nt: TGCAGCGTCGTGGACAGGGGAGCTGAAGCTTTCTTT

clone_size: -
d_call: -
j_call: TRBJ1-2
v_call: TRBV7-9
cdr3_aa: CASSPLIGGVLGYTF
cdr3_nt: TGTGCCAGCAGCCCCCTGATTGGGGGCGTTTTGGGCTACACCTTC

clone_size: -
d_call: -
j_call: TRBJ1-5
v_call: TRBV3-1/TRBV3-2
cdr3_aa: CASSQRGYSNQPQHF
cdr3_nt: TGTGCCAGCAGCCAACGGGGTTATAGCAATCAGCCCCAGCATTTT

clone_size: -
d_call: TRBD1
j_call: TRBJ1-2
v_call: TRBV7-8
cdr3_aa: CASSLEGQVLGGYTF
cdr3_nt: TGTGCCAGCAGCTTAGAAGGACAGGTCTTGGGTGGCTACACCTTC

clone_size: once
d_call: TRBD2
j_call: TRBJ2-2
v_call: TRBV2
cdr3_aa: CASRGTSGGAGTGELFF
cdr3_nt: TGTGCCAGCAGAGGGACTAGCGGGGGGGCCGGCACCGGGGAGCTGTTTTTT

clone_size: once
d_call: TRBD1
j_call: TRBJ1-2
v_call: TRBV6-5
cdr3_aa: CASIEDRLYGYTF
cdr3_nt: TGTGCCAGCATCGAGGACAGGCTCTATGGCTACACCTTC

clone_size: once
d_call: TRBD1
j_call: TRBJ2-5
v_call: TRBV7-9
cdr3_aa: CASSLTGGGETQYF
cdr3_nt: TGTGCCAGCAGCTTAACAGGGGGCGGGGAGACCCAGTACTTC

clone_size: -
d_call: -
j_call: TRBJ2-1
v_call: TRBV19
cdr3_aa: CASSNPAYNEQFF
cdr3_nt: TGTGCCAGTAGTAATCCGGCCTACAATGAGCAGTTCTTC

clone_size: -
d_call: TRBD2
j_call: TRBJ2-7
v_call: TRBV19
cdr3_aa: CASSLTSGVDEQYF
cdr3_nt: TGTGCCAGTAGCCTGACTAGCGGGGTTGACGAGCAGTACTTC

clone_size: -
d_call: TRBD1
j_call: TRBJ1-2
v_call: TRBV7-9
cdr3_aa: CASSPADRGIWGYTF
cdr3_nt: TGTGCCAGCAGCCCAGCCGACAGGGGGATCTGGGGCTACACCTTC

clone_size: -
d_call: -
j_call: TRBJ2-1
v_call: TRBV3-1/TRBV3-2
cdr3_aa: CASSHRGGYEQFF
cdr3_nt: TGTGCCAGCAGCCACAGAGGCGGGTATGAGCAGTTCTTC

clone_size: -
d_call: -
j_call: TRBJ1-4
v_call: TRBV6-1
cdr3_aa: CASSEFSFPNEKLFF
cdr3_nt: TGTGCCAGCAGTGAGTTCAGTTTTCCGAATGAAAAACTGTTTTTT

clone_size: few
d_call: -
j_call: TRBJ2-2
v_call: TRBV7-8
cdr3_aa: CASSPDRIRTGELFF
cdr3_nt: TGTGCCAGCAGCCCAGACAGGATTAGGACCGGGGAGCTGTTTTTT

clone_size: -
d_call: -
j_call: TRBJ2-6
v_call: TRBV7-9
cdr3_aa: CASSSSVGQRNSGANVLTF
cdr3_nt: TGTGCCAGCAGCTCCTCAGTCGGACAGAGAAACTCTGGGGCCAACGTCCTGACTTTC

clone_size: -
d_call: -
j_call: TRBJ1-5
v_call: TRBV6-1
cdr3_aa: CASSEVILSNQPQHF
cdr3_nt: TGTGCCAGCAGTGAAGTTATTCTCAGCAATCAGCCCCAGCATTTT

clone_size: -
d_call: -
j_call: TRBJ2-7
v_call: TRBV30
cdr3_aa: CAWRIYRVIPYEQYF
cdr3_nt: TGTGCCTGGAGAATATACCGGGTAATTCCCTACGAGCAGTACTTC

clone_size: -
d_call: TRBD1
j_call: TRBJ1-2
v_call: TRBV2
cdr3_aa: CASSGRGQGHYGYTF
cdr3_nt: TGTGCCAGCAGTGGGCGGGGACAGGGGCACTATGGCTACACCTTC

clone_size: -
d_call: -
j_call: TRBJ2-5
v_call: TRBV10-2
cdr3_aa: CASSPRGETQYF
cdr3_nt: TGCGCCAGCAGCCCTCGGGGAGAGACCCAGTACTTC

clone_size: -
d_call: -
j_call: TRBJ1-2
v_call: TRBV21-1
cdr3_aa: CASTCGQEGNGYTF
cdr3_nt: TGTGCCAGCACCTGCGGGCAGGAGGGGAATGGCTACACCTTC

clone_size: -
d_call: -
j_call: TRBJ1-4
v_call: TRBV16
cdr3_aa: CASSQFRGTNEKLFF
cdr3_nt: TGTGCCAGCAGCCAATTCAGGGGAACTAATGAAAAACTGTTTTTT

clone_size: -
d_call: TRBD1
j_call: TRBJ2-7
v_call: TRBV14
cdr3_aa: CASSQPGTVLEQYF
cdr3_nt: TGTGCCAGCAGCCAACCTGGGACAGTTCTCGAGCAGTACTTC

clone_size: -
d_call: TRBD1
j_call: TRBJ1-2
v_call: TRBV19
cdr3_aa: CASSMVGTANRYGYTF
cdr3_nt: TGTGCCAGTAGTATGGTTGGGACAGCAAATAGGTATGGCTACACCTTC

clone_size: -
d_call: -
j_call: TRBJ1-2
v_call: TRBV11-2
cdr3_aa: CASSYTPAPGGGYTF
cdr3_nt: TGTGCCAGCAGCTACACCCCCGCTCCCGGCGGGGGCTACACCTTC

clone_size: -
d_call: -
j_call: TRBJ2-3
v_call: TRBV19
cdr3_aa: CASSIGGRYSSLANTQYF
cdr3_nt: TGTGCCAGTAGTATAGGGGGGAGGTACTCCTCCTTAGCGAATACGCAGTATTTT

clone_size: -
d_call: -
j_call: TRBJ1-4
v_call: TRBV27
cdr3_aa: CASSLIQGSGEKLFF
cdr3_nt: TGTGCCAGCAGTCTGATACAGGGTTCTGGTGAAAAACTGTTTTTT

clone_size: -
d_call: TRBD2
j_call: TRBJ2-1
v_call: TRBV11-3
cdr3_aa: CASSSRREGAYNEQFF
cdr3_nt: TGTGCCAGCAGCTCGCGGCGGGAGGGCGCCTACAATGAGCAGTTCTTC

clone_size: -
d_call: TRBD2
j_call: TRBJ2-1
v_call: TRBV6-2/TRBV6-3
cdr3_aa: CASSMKLAGGDEQFF
cdr3_nt: TGTGCCAGCAGCATGAAACTAGCGGGAGGCGATGAGCAGTTCTTC

clone_size: -
d_call: TRBD2
j_call: TRBJ2-7
v_call: TRBV5-4
cdr3_aa: CASSLAPSGGYEQYF
cdr3_nt: TGTGCCAGCAGCTTGGCGCCTAGCGGTGGCTACGAGCAGTACTTC

clone_size: -
d_call: TRBD1
j_call: TRBJ2-5
v_call: TRBV3-1/TRBV3-2
cdr3_aa: CASSQEVEGAETQYF
cdr3_nt: TGTGCCAGCAGCCAAGAGGTCGAGGGGGCAGAGACCCAGTACTTC

clone_size: -
d_call: TRBD2
j_call: TRBJ2-7
v_call: TRBV3-1/TRBV3-2
cdr3_aa: CASSKTSGRAAEQYF
cdr3_nt: TGTGCCAGCAGCAAAACTAGCGGGAGGGCCGCCGAGCAGTACTTC

clone_size: -
d_call: TRBD1
j_call: TRBJ1-1
v_call: TRBV6-2/TRBV6-3
cdr3_aa: CASSSQGAGTEAFF
cdr3_nt: TGTGCCAGCAGTTCGCAGGGGGCTGGCACTGAAGCTTTCTTT

clone_size: once
d_call: -
j_call: TRBJ1-5
v_call: TRBV30
cdr3_aa: CAWSPTAYSNQPQHF
cdr3_nt: TGTGCCTGGAGTCCAACCGCCTATAGCAATCAGCCCCAGCATTTT

clone_size: -
d_call: TRBD1
j_call: TRBJ2-7
v_call: TRBV6-5
cdr3_aa: CASRGQGALGLLIF
cdr3_nt: TGTGCCAGCAGGGGACAGGGGGCGTTAGGGTTGCTAATATTC

clone_size: -
d_call: -
j_call: TRBJ1-4
v_call: TRBV19
cdr3_aa: CASSIRMTANEKLFF
cdr3_nt: TGTGCCAGTAGTATTAGGATGACAGCTAATGAAAAACTGTTTTTT

clone_size: -
d_call: -
j_call: TRBJ1-2
v_call: TRBV6-1
cdr3_aa: CASSEAPGGLYGYTF
cdr3_nt: TGTGCCAGCAGTGAAGCCCCCGGCGGACTATATGGCTACACCTTC

clone_size: -
d_call: TRBD1
j_call: TRBJ1-1
v_call: TRBV11-2
cdr3_aa: CASSQGGMNTEAFF
cdr3_nt: TGTGCCAGCAGCCAAGGGGGCATGAACACTGAAGCTTTCTTT

clone_size: -
d_call: -
j_call: TRBJ1-1
v_call: TRBV2
cdr3_aa: CASSDMGLLGSTEAFF
cdr3_nt: TGTGCCAGCAGTGATATGGGCCTCCTGGGTTCCACTGAAGCTTTCTTT

clone_size: -
d_call: -
j_call: TRBJ2-7
v_call: TRBV6-5
cdr3_aa: CASSRTAGAYEQYF
cdr3_nt: TGTGCCAGCAGCAGGACCGCAGGGGCCTACGAGCAGTACTTC

clone_size: -
d_call: -
j_call: TRBJ1-6
v_call: TRBV6-1
cdr3_aa: CASSDPGRGLGNSPLHF
cdr3_nt: TGTGCCAGCAGTGACCCCGGCCGCGGCTTGGGTAATTCACCCCTCCACTTT

clone_size: -
d_call: TRBD1
j_call: TRBJ1-2
v_call: TRBV19
cdr3_aa: CASSLGQSRTNGYTF
cdr3_nt: TGTGCCAGTAGTCTGGGACAGAGCCGCACCAATGGCTACACCTTC

clone_size: few
d_call: -
j_call: TRBJ1-1
v_call: TRBV11-2
cdr3_aa: CASSLGGGGTEAFF
cdr3_nt: TGTGCCAGCAGCTTGGGCGGGGGGGGCACTGAAGCTTTCTTT

clone_size: -
d_call: -
j_call: TRBJ2-7
v_call: TRBV7-6
cdr3_aa: CASSNGRDTYEQYF
cdr3_nt: TGTGCCAGCAGTAACGGCAGGGACACCTACGAGCAGTACTTC

clone_size: -
d_call: -
j_call: TRBJ1-3
v_call: TRBV12-3/TRBV12-4
cdr3_aa: CASGAASGNTIYF
cdr3_nt: TGTGCCAGCGGTGCGGCCTCTGGAAACACCATATATTTT

clone_size: -
d_call: TRBD1
j_call: TRBJ2-5
v_call: TRBV30
cdr3_aa: CAWSLGTEETQYF
cdr3_nt: TGTGCCTGGAGTCTCGGGACAGAAGAGACCCAGTACTTC

clone_size: -
d_call: -
j_call: TRBJ1-2
v_call: TRBV4-2
cdr3_aa: CASSTGQGTNYGYTF
cdr3_nt: TGTGCCAGCAGCACAGGTCAGGGAACTAACTATGGCTACACCTTC

clone_size: -
d_call: TRBD2
j_call: TRBJ2-1
v_call: TRBV10-1
cdr3_aa: CASSESLLAGDSYNEQFF
cdr3_nt: TGCGCCAGCAGTGAGTCACTCCTAGCGGGAGACTCCTACAATGAGCAGTTCTTC

clone_size: once
d_call: TRBD1
j_call: TRBJ2-5
v_call: TRBV30
cdr3_aa: CAWMGQGQETQYF
cdr3_nt: TGTGCCTGGATGGGACAGGGACAAGAGACCCAGTACTTC

clone_size: -
d_call: -
j_call: TRBJ1-2
v_call: TRBV5-4
cdr3_aa: CASSFLEGGYGYTF
cdr3_nt: TGTGCCAGCAGCTTCCTCGAGGGAGGCTATGGCTACACCTTC

clone_size: -
d_call: -
j_call: TRBJ1-3
v_call: TRBV7-9
cdr3_aa: CASSLEGGSSGNTIYF
cdr3_nt: TGTGCCAGCAGCTTAGAGGGCGGGAGCTCTGGAAACACCATATATTTT

clone_size: -
d_call: TRBD2
j_call: TRBJ2-4
v_call: TRBV25-1
cdr3_aa: CASSELAAGTSGSNIQYF
cdr3_nt: TGTGCCAGCAGTGAACTCGCCGCGGGGACTAGCGGGAGTAACATTCAGTACTTC

clone_size: -
d_call: TRBD1
j_call: TRBJ2-5
v_call: TRBV6-2/TRBV6-3
cdr3_aa: CASSPGTGDQETQYF
cdr3_nt: TGTGCCAGCAGTCCCGGGACAGGGGACCAAGAGACCCAGTACTTC

clone_size: -
d_call: -
j_call: TRBJ1-5
v_call: TRBV6-5
cdr3_aa: CASSTTRDQPQHF
cdr3_nt: TGTGCCAGCAGCACAACTAGGGATCAGCCCCAGCATTTT